The next 9 T cell receptor beta chains were all read from a single sample in a study. TCRdb re-derived calls from the 5' RACE reads in MiXCR, one entry per CDR3 protein. The table includes about 57,000 distinct CDR3 sequences, roughly 28% detected once. The sequencing input was tumor-infiltrating memory CD4+ T cells sorted from the breast tumor. As for subset: memory CD4+ T cells, CD4+CD45RO+CD25-. The receptors originated from a female donor with breast cancer.

This clonotype was counted only a few times. The chain joins TRBV20-1 to TRBJ2-1; TRBD1 agrees at 7 bases. The CDR3 loop spans 15 amino acids. Unmatched junction bases numbered 13, after V lost 6 bases and J lost 5 bases. In germline, CDR1 is DFQATT, CDR2 SNEGSKA (reference sequence). The CDR3 DNA reads as TGCAGTGCCCCGAACCCCGGGACAGCAGACAATGAGCAGTTCTTC. Translation gives CSAPNPGTADNEQFF.

Only a few counts were recorded for this clonotype. The chain couples TRBV5-1 to TRBJ2-7; 8 bases map to TRBD1. Germline CDR1 and CDR2: SGHRS and YFSETQ. CDR3 length equals 15 residues. The ends lost 4 bases at V and 2 bases at J; junction bases unmatched: 8. CDR3 amino acids: CASSPGQAPTYEQYF. Written as DNA, the CDR3 is TGCGCCAGCAGCCCGGGACAGGCCCCAACCTACGAGCAGTACTTC.

In nucleotides, the CDR3 is TGCAGTGCCGGAGAGAACACTGAAGCTTTCTTT. It codes for CSAGENTEAFF. The gene calls are TRBV20-1 and TRBJ1-1, with no clear D. Germline V gives CDR1 DFQATT, CDR2 SNEGSKA (reference sequence). The V end lost 6 bases, the J end lost 1 base, and 6 bases lay between the germline ends. This CDR3 spans 11 amino acids.

In this sample, this clonotype is medium-sized. This chain joins TRBV24-1 and TRBJ1-1, with 8 bases aligning to TRBD1. The CDR3 extends over 12 amino acids. Germline CDR1 reads KGHDR; CDR2 reads SFDVKD. Trimming at V came to 9 bases and at J to 3 bases, leaving 2 bases not matched to a gene. CDR3 DNA sequence: TGTGCCACCGCGGACAGGGACACTGAAGCTTTCTTT. Translation gives CATADRDTEAFF.

The V gene is TRBV6-5, the J gene TRBJ2-4; 7 bases align to TRBD2. V gave up 6 bases and J gave up 5 bases; unmatched junction bases: 10. The CDR3 is made up of 15 amino acids. Per germline, CDR1 MNHEY and CDR2 SVGAGI. CDR3 DNA: TGTGCCAGCAGGGTTCTAGCGGCTAGCCAAAACATTCAGTACTTC. Its translation: CASRVLAASQNIQYF.

CDR3 region: CASTLGRETLHF. CDR3 coding DNA: TGTGCCAGCACCCTAGGGCGGGAGACCCTCCACTTT. The chain has TRBV12-3 or TRBV12-4 and TRBJ1-6, with no clear D. The length of the CDR3 is 12 residues. The germline V and J ends were trimmed by 7 bases and 14 bases, with 15 bases remaining between them.

This clonotype was seen a few times. The chain employs TRBV7-3 and TRBJ2-7; D unresolved. V lost 2 bases and J lost 6, with 8 bases in between. The CDR3 contains 12 residues. Germline V gives CDR1 SGHTA, CDR2 FQGTGA. The CDR3 region is CASSLDGVEQYF. The CDR3 DNA is TGTGCCAGCAGCTTAGATGGGGTCGAGCAGTACTTC.

V usage is TRBV7-6 and J usage is TRBJ2-1; D gene unclear. V dropped 4 bases and J dropped 6 bases, with 16 bases sitting between them. The CDR3 is 15 residues long. Per the germline V gene, CDR1 is SGHVS and CDR2 is FNYEAQ. The CDR3 protein is CASSSIGQATNEQFF. Here the CDR3 DNA reads TGTGCCAGCAGCTCCATCGGGCAGGCCACCAATGAGCAGTTCTTC.

The chain couples TRBV29-1 to TRBJ1-1; D gene unclear. V was clipped by 4 bases and J by 3 bases, with 9 bases between them. This CDR3 is 12 amino acids long. Germline V gene lookup returns CDR1 SQVTM and CDR2 ANQGSEA. The CDR3 region has the DNA TGCAGCGTTGTGGGCGGGGACACTGAAGCTTTCTTT. Amino acids: CSVVGGDTEAFF. The full variable domain, in which reference TRBV29-1 and TRBJ1-1 provide the parts outside the CDR3, is SAVISQKPSRDICQRGTSLTIQCQVDSQVTMMFWYRQQPGQSLTLIATANQGSEATYESGFVIDKFPISRPNLTFSTLTVSNMSPEDSSIYLCSVVGGDTEAFFGQGTRLTVV.